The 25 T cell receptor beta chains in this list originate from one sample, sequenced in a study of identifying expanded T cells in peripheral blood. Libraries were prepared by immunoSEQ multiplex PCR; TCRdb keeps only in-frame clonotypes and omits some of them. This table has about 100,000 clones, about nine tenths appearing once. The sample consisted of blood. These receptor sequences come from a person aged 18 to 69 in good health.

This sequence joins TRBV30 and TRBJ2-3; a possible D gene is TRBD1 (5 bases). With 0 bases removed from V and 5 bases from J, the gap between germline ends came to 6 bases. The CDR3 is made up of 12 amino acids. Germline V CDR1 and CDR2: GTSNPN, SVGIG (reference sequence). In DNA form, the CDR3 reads TGTGCCTGGAGTGTAGGGGAAGATACGCAGTATTTT. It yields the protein CAWSVGEDTQYF.

CDR3 in DNA: TGTGCCAGCAGTGTAGCGGGAGAAGAGACCCAGTACTTC. Protein product: CASSVAGEETQYF. The rearrangement links TRBV6-5 to TRBJ2-5; 9 nucleotides align to TRBD2. J was trimmed by 3 bases and V by 5 bases; bases with no gene match: 1. CDR1 MNHEY and CDR2 SVGAGI come from the germline V gene. The CDR3 loop spans 13 amino acids.

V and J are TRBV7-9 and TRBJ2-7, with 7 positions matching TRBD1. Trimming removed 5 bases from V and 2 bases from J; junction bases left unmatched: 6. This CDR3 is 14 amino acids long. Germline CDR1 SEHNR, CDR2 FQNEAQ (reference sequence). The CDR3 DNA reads TGTGCCAGCAGCCCCACGGGGACAGCCTACGAGCAGTACTTC. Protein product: CASSPTGTAYEQYF.

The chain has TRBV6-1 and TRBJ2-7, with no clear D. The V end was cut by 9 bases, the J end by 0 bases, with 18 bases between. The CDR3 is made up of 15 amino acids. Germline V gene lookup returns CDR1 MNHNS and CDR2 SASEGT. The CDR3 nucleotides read TGTGCCAGTCTTAAGCCACACGGCAGCTCCTACGAGCAGTACTTC. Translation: CASLKPHGSSYEQYF.

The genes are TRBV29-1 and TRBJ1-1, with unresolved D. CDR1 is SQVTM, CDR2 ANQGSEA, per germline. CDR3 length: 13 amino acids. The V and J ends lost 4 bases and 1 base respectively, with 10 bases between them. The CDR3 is CSVGRAENTEAFF. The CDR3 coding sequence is TGCAGCGTTGGAAGGGCTGAGAACACTGAAGCTTTCTTT.

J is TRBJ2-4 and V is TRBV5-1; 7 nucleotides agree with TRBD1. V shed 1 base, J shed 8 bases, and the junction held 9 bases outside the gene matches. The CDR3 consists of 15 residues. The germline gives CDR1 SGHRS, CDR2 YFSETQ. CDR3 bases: TGCGCCAGCAGCTTGTTCGGCAGGGGGTTAGACATTCAGTACTTC. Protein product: CASSLFGRGLDIQYF.

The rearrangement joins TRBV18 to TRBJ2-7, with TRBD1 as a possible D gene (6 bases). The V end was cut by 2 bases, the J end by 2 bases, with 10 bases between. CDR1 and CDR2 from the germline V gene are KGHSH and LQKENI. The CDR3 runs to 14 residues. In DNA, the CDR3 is TGTGCCAGCTCACCAGCAGGGGCCCCCTACGAGCAGTACTTC. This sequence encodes CASSPAGAPYEQYF.

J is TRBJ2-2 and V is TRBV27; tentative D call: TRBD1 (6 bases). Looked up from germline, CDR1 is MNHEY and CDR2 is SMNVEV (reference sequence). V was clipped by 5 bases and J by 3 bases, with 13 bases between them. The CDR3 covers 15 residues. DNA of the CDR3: TGTGCCAGCAGTCCCTACAGGGCCGACACCGGGGAGCTGTTTTTT. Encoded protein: CASSPYRADTGELFF.

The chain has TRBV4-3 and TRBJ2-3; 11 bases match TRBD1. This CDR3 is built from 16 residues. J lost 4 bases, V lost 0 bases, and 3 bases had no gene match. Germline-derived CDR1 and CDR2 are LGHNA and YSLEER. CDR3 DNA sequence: TGCGCCAGCAGCCAAGATAGGGGACAGGGGGCAGATACGCAGTATTTT. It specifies CASSQDRGQGADTQYF.

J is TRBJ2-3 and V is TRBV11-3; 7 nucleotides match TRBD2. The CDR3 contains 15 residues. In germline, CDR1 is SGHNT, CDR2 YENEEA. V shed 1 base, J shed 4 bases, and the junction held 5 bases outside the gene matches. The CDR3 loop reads CASSLVGTKSDTQYF. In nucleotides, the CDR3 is TGTGCCAGCAGCTTAGTAGGGACTAAATCAGATACGCAGTATTTT.

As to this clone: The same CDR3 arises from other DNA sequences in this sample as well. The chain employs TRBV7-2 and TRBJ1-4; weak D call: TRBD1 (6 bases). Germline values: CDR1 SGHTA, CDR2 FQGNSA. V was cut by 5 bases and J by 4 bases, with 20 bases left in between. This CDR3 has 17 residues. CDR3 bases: TGTGCCAGCAGCCCCTCAGGGGTGGGACGGATTAATGAAAAACTGTTTTTT. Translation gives CASSPSGVGRINEKLFF.

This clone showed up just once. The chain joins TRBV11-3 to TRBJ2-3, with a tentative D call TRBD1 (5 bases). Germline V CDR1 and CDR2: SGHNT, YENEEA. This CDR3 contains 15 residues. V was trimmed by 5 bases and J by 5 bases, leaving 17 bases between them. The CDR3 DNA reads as TGTGCCAGCAGCATCCGATCAGGGTTTGGAGATACGCAGTATTTT. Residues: CASSIRSGFGDTQYF.

The CDR3 protein is CASSLSRGTGFRGYTF. For the CDR3, the DNA is TGTGCCAGCAGTTTATCGCGCGGGACAGGGTTTAGAGGCTACACCTTC. V is TRBV27 and J is TRBJ1-2; TRBD1 matches at 9 bases. V lost 0 bases to trimming and J lost 8 bases; unmatched junction nucleotides: 10. The CDR3 is 16 amino acids. Germline V gene lookup returns CDR1 MNHEY and CDR2 SMNVEV (reference sequence).

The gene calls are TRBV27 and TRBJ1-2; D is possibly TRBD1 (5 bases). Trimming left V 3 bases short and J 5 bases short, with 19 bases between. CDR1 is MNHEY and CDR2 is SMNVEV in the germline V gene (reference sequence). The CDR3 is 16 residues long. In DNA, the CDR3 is TGTGCCAGCAGTTTTGGAGGGGCTCTAACCGGGTATGGCTACACCTTC. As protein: CASSFGGALTGYGYTF.

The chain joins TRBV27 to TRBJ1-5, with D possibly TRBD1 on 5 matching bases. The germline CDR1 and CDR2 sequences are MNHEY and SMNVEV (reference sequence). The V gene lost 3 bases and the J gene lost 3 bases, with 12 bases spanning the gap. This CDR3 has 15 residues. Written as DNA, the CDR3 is TGTGCCAGCAGTTTCGTGGGGGGAGCCAATCAGCCCCAGCATTTT. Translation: CASSFVGGANQPQHF.

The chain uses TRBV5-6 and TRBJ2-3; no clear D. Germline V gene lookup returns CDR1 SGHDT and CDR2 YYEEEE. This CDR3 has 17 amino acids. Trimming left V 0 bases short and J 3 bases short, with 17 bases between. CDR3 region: CASSLGFRTVGTDTQYF. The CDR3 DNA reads TGTGCCAGCAGCTTGGGTTTCAGAACAGTTGGTACAGATACGCAGTATTTT.

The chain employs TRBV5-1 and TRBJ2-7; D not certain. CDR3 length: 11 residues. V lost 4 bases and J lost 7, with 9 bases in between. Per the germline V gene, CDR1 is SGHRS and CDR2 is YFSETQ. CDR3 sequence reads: CASSALGEQYF. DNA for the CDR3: TGCGCCAGCAGCGCCTTAGGGGAGCAGTACTTC.

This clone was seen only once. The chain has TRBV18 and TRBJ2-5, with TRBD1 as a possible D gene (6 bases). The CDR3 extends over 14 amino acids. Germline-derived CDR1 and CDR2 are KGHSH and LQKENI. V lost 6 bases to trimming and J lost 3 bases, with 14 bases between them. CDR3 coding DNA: TGTGCCAGCTCTGAAGCCCGGGACAAAGAGACCCAGTACTTC. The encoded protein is CASSEARDKETQYF.

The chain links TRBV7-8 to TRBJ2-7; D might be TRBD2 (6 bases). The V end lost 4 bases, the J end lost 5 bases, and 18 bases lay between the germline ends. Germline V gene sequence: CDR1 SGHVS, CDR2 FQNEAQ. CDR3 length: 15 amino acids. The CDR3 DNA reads TGTGCCAGCAGCTCCGTCGGACCGCCGGGGGACGAGCAGTACTTC. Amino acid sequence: CASSSVGPPGDEQYF.

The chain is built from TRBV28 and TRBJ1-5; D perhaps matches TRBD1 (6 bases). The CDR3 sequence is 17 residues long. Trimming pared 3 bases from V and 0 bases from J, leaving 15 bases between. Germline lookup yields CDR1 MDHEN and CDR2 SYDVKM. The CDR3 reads CASSFWAGDTSNQPQHF. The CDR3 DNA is TGTGCCAGCAGTTTTTGGGCAGGGGATACTAGCAATCAGCCCCAGCATTTT.

CDR3 sequence (DNA): TGTGCCAGCAGTCTAAAAGAGACCCAGTACTTC. As protein: CASSLKETQYF. This chain connects TRBV25-1 to TRBJ2-5; D remains unclear. Germline lookup yields CDR1 MGHDK and CDR2 SYGVNS. The CDR3 is made up of 11 amino acids. Trimming left V 5 bases short and J 3 bases short, with 4 bases between.

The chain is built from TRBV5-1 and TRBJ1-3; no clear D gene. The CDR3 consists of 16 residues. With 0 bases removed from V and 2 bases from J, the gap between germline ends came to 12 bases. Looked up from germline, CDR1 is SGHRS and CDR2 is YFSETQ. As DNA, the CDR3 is TGCGCCAGCAGCTTGGCCGGACTAAGAGCTGGAAACACCATATATTTT. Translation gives CASSLAGLRAGNTIYF.

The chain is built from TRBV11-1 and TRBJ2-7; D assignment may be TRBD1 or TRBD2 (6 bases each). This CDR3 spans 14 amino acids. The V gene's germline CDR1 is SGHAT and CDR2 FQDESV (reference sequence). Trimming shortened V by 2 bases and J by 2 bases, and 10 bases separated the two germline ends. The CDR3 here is CASSLLGGPYEQYF. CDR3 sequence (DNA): TGTGCCAGCAGCTTATTAGGGGGGCCCTACGAGCAGTACTTC.

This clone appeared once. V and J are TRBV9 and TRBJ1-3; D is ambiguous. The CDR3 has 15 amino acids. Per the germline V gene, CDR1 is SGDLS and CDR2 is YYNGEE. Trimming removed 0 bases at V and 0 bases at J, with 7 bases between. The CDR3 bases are TGTGCCAGCAGCGTAGGGTCTGACTCTGGAAACACCATATATTTT. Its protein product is CASSVGSDSGNTIYF.

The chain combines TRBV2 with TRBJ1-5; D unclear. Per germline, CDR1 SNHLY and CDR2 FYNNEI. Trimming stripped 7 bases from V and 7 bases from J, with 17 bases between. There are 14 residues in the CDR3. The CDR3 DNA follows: TGTGCCAGCAAGGAGTCAGGAGGTCGGCAGCCCCAGCATTTT. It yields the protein CASKESGGRQPQHF.